The 8 T cell receptor beta chains given below trace back to one sample, sequenced in a study of cytomegalovirus exposure and HLA in healthy donors. The PCR had 60 Vbeta and 13 Jbeta primers. The assay was immunoSEQ multiplex PCR, and TCRdb's table has in-frame clones only and misses some. The sample holds about 110,000 clones, just over 70% seen once. Sequenced: PBMCs. The source of these receptors is a boy younger than 18 in good health and CMV-seronegative.

This chain connects TRBV10-2 to TRBJ1-5; TRBD1 might be the D (6 bases). The CDR3 runs 16 residues. Per germline, CDR1 WSHSY and CDR2 SAAADI. V lost 3 bases and J 7 bases, leaving 19 bases between the germline ends. The CDR3 spells CASSEGGGWGGQPQHF. The CDR3, as DNA: TGCGCCAGCAGTGAAGGGGGGGGTTGGGGAGGACAGCCCCAGCATTTT.

This clone was observed a handful of times. The chain links TRBV27 to TRBJ2-7, with TRBD1 matching 12 bases. V was pared by 6 bases and J by 6 bases, with 6 bases of the junction left unmatched. This CDR3 has 14 residues. Germline V gene data show CDR1 as MNHEY and CDR2 as SMNVEV (reference sequence). CDR3 nucleotides: TGTGCCAGCAGCCGGGACAGGGGGCGTCTCGAGCAGTACTTC. Amino acids: CASSRDRGRLEQYF.

The genes are TRBV18 and TRBJ2-5, with 8 positions matching TRBD1. Germline V gene data show CDR1 as KGHSH and CDR2 as LQKENI. V shed 6 bases and J 2 bases; nucleotides not matched to a gene: 5. The CDR3 sequence is 14 residues long. CDR3 coding DNA: TGTGCCAGCTCGCACACAGGGGGACAAGAGACCCAGTACTTC. This sequence encodes CASSHTGGQETQYF.

As regards this clone: Other nucleotide sequences from this sample produce the same CDR3. The rearrangement uses TRBV5-1 and TRBJ1-3; D is unresolved. CDR3 size: 14 residues. Germline V gene data show CDR1 as SGHRS and CDR2 as YFSETQ. Trimming stripped 1 base from V and 3 bases from J, with 8 bases between. Written as DNA, the CDR3 is TGCGCCAGCAGCTTGCGCGGGAGTGGAAACACCATATATTTT. This sequence encodes CASSLRGSGNTIYF.

V and J are TRBV7-3 and TRBJ1-1; D may be TRBD1 (6 bases). V was trimmed by 5 bases and J by 5 bases, leaving 15 bases between them. Germline CDR1 reads SGHTA; CDR2 reads FQGTGA. The CDR3 totals 14 residues. CDR3 DNA: TGTGCCAGCAGCCCCGTCGGGGGGCAGACTGAAGCTTTCTTT. This translates into CASSPVGGQTEAFF.

V gene TRBV5-1 combines with J gene TRBJ2-2; D call uncertain. Trimming shortened V by 0 bases and J by 1 base, and 7 bases separated the two germline ends. This CDR3 is built from 15 residues. CDR1 is SGHRS, CDR2 YFSETQ, per germline. CDR3 region: CASSLGAGNTGELFF. The CDR3 DNA follows: TGCGCCAGCAGCTTGGGGGCAGGGAACACCGGGGAGCTGTTTTTT.

V usage is TRBV10-2 and J usage is TRBJ1-2; D is uncertain. Trimming removed 2 bases from V and 8 bases from J, with 12 bases in between. The CDR3 consists of 13 residues. Per the germline V gene, CDR1 is WSHSY and CDR2 is SAAADI. CDR3 in DNA: TGCGCCAGCAGTGAGCCAGGCCCTGGGGGCTACACCTTC. Encoded protein: CASSEPGPGGYTF.

This clone came up once. This chain joins TRBV28 and TRBJ1-1; weak D call: TRBD1 (6 bases). Between the trimmed V and J ends, which lost 4 bases and 6 bases, there was a span of 15 bases. This CDR3 has 14 amino acids. Germline assignment: CDR1 MDHEN and CDR2 SYDVKM. The CDR3 nucleotides read TGTGCCAGCAGTTCGGGGGGCCCAAGTGCTGAAGCTTTCTTT. It codes for CASSSGGPSAEAFF.